These 21 T cell receptor beta chains came from one sample sequenced in a study of cytomegalovirus exposure and HLA in healthy donors. The primer mix had 60 Vbeta and 13 Jbeta primers. Sequencing was performed with immunoSEQ multiplex PCR; in TCRdb, only in-frame clones are kept and a portion is missing. The sample lists about 93,000 clones, around four fifths occurring once. Sample: PBMCs. These receptors came from a woman aged 40 to 50 in good health and CMV-seronegative.

This chain connects TRBV29-1 to TRBJ2-3, with D tentatively TRBD2 (5 bases). There are 14 residues in the CDR3. In germline, CDR1 is SQVTM, CDR2 ANQGSEA. V lost 5 bases and J 2 bases, leaving 14 bases between the germline ends. In DNA, the CDR3 is TGCAGCGTTAACCCGCCGGGATTCACAGATACGCAGTATTTT. Translated: CSVNPPGFTDTQYF.

V and J are TRBV19 and TRBJ1-1; TRBD1 agrees at 7 bases. The CDR3 spans 14 residues. With V trimmed by 9 bases and J by 6 bases, 13 bases remained unmatched. Germline CDR1 and CDR2: LNHDA and SQIVND (reference sequence). The CDR3 nucleotides read TGTGCCAGCAAAGAGACCAGGGGGAGAGCTGAAGCTTTCTTT. It codes for CASKETRGRAEAFF.

The chain has TRBV2 and TRBJ2-7; D is perhaps TRBD1 (5 bases). Looked up from germline, CDR1 is SNHLY and CDR2 is FYNNEI. V dropped 2 bases and J dropped 3 bases, with 8 bases sitting between them. The CDR3 consists of 13 residues. CDR3 in amino acids: CASSERQFYEQYF. The CDR3 region has the DNA TGTGCCAGCAGTGAAAGACAGTTCTACGAGCAGTACTTC.

The chain joins TRBV9 to TRBJ2-3, with a tentative D call TRBD1 (5 bases). This CDR3 is 13 amino acids long. V was shortened by 6 bases and J by 3 bases, with 11 bases between the two germline ends. Germline lookup yields CDR1 SGDLS and CDR2 YYNGEE. Here the CDR3 reads CASTQGGTDTQYF. The CDR3 DNA reads as TGTGCCAGCACCCAGGGTGGGACAGATACGCAGTATTTT.

The chain recombines TRBV28 with TRBJ1-2; 8 nucleotides align to TRBD1. The germline V gene encodes CDR1 MDHEN and CDR2 SYDVKM. The CDR3 loop spans 12 amino acids. The trim removed 4 bases at V and 8 bases at J, leaving 3 bases unmatched. The CDR3 DNA follows: TGTGCCAGCAGTTCGGACAGGGAAGGCTACACCTTC. Translated, it gives CASSSDREGYTF.

V usage is TRBV27 and J usage is TRBJ2-7, with a tentative D call TRBD2 (6 bases). This CDR3 is 15 amino acids long. CDR1 is MNHEY, CDR2 SMNVEV, per germline (reference sequence). V lost 4 bases to trimming and J lost 9 bases, with 22 bases between them. The chain's CDR3 is CASSSTGDTLIAQYF. CDR3 nucleotide sequence: TGTGCCAGCAGTTCAACGGGAGACACCCTAATTGCGCAGTACTTC.

Turning to this clone: Additional DNA sequences in this sample encode the identical CDR3. The genes are TRBV27 and TRBJ2-1; no firm D call. The V gene's germline CDR1 is MNHEY and CDR2 SMNVEV (reference sequence). V was shortened by 6 bases and J by 4 bases, with 4 bases between the two germline ends. The CDR3 runs 11 residues. The CDR3 is CASSQYNEQFF. The CDR3, as DNA: TGTGCCAGCAGCCAGTACAATGAGCAGTTCTTC.

This chain uses TRBV28 with TRBJ2-7, with 10 positions matching TRBD1. The CDR3 is 15 residues long. The V and J ends lost 8 bases and 1 base, in that order; junction bases with no gene match: 8. The germline gives CDR1 MDHEN, CDR2 SYDVKM. The CDR3 DNA reads as TGTGCCAGCGCCCTAGACAGGGGGCTTTCCTACGAGCAGTACTTC. It codes for CASALDRGLSYEQYF.

V and J are TRBV18 and TRBJ2-1; 7 bases are shared with TRBD1. This CDR3 has 18 residues. V trimming: 0 bases; J trimming: 0 bases; junction bases outside the gene matches: 8. In germline, CDR1 is KGHSH, CDR2 LQKENI. Here the CDR3 reads CASSPPQRGLSSYNEQFF. The CDR3 DNA is TGTGCCAGCTCACCACCGCAGAGGGGGCTGAGCTCCTACAATGAGCAGTTCTTC.

This clone appeared a few times. This rearrangement joins TRBV7-9 to TRBJ2-7, with D possibly TRBD1 on 6 matching bases. The CDR3 contains 14 residues. CDR1 and CDR2 (germline): SEHNR, FQNEAQ (reference sequence). The ends were cut back, 1 base at V and 5 bases at J, with 12 bases in the middle. The CDR3 spells CASSLGGGRNEQYF. CDR3 bases: TGTGCCAGCAGCTTAGGAGGGGGTCGGAACGAGCAGTACTTC.

This clone was observed a handful of times. The rearrangement links TRBV7-9 to TRBJ2-2; maybe TRBD2 (6 bases). The CDR3 covers 15 residues. CDR1 SEHNR and CDR2 FQNEAQ come from the germline V gene (reference sequence). Trimming took off 4 bases at V and 4 bases at J, with 13 bases between the two ends. The CDR3 is CASSSFSGPTGELFF. CDR3 in DNA: TGTGCCAGCAGCTCCTTTAGCGGACCCACCGGGGAGCTGTTTTTT. Combining the CDR3 with reference TRBV7-9 and TRBJ2-2 gives the whole variable domain DTGVSQNPRHKITKRGQNVTFRCDPISEHNRLYWYRQTLGQGPEFLTYFQNEAQLEKSRLLSDRFSAERPKGSFSTLEIQRTEQGDSAMYLCASSSFSGPTGELFFGEGSRLTVL.

The J gene is TRBJ2-3, the V gene TRBV10-3; 7 nucleotides align to TRBD1. The germline V gene encodes CDR1 ENHRY and CDR2 SYGVKD. This CDR3 has 13 amino acids. J was trimmed by 6 bases and V by 7 bases; bases with no gene match: 7. The CDR3: CAIKNRGEDTQYF. As DNA, the CDR3 is TGTGCCATCAAGAACAGGGGAGAGGATACGCAGTATTTT.

This clone ranks as medium-sized. This rearrangement joins TRBV28 to TRBJ2-6; 8 positions agree with TRBD1. CDR3 size: 16 residues. Germline V CDR1 and CDR2: MDHEN, SYDVKM. V shed 7 bases and J 0 bases; nucleotides not matched to a gene: 5. CDR3 amino acids: CASTQGASSGANVLTF. The CDR3 nucleotides read TGTGCCAGCACCCAGGGGGCGAGCTCTGGGGCCAACGTCCTGACTTTC. The variable domain in full, completed from reference TRBV28 and TRBJ2-6, reads DVKVTQSSRYLVKRTGEKVFLECVQDMDHENMFWYRQDPGLGLRLIYFSYDVKMKEKGDIPEGYSVSREKKERFSLILESASTNQTSMYLCASTQGASSGANVLTFGAGSRLTVL.

The V call is TRBV7-2, the J call TRBJ2-1; TRBD2 aligns across 7 bases. The ends lost 4 bases at V and 3 bases at J; junction bases unmatched: 9. CDR1 and CDR2 from the germline V gene are SGHTA and FQGNSA. The CDR3 sequence is 16 residues long. The CDR3 coding sequence is TGTGCCAGCAGCTCTAGAAGCACTAGCGTCTACAATGAGCAGTTCTTC. It is translated as CASSSRSTSVYNEQFF.

This clone appeared once. The chain combines TRBV5-1 with TRBJ2-6; 8 nucleotides agree with TRBD1. The CDR3 is made up of 19 amino acids. V lost 0 bases, J lost 0 bases, and 8 bases stayed unmatched. Germline V CDR1 and CDR2: SGHRS, YFSETQ. The CDR3 DNA sequence: TGCGCCAGCAGCTTGGTCAGGACAGGGAAAAACTCTGGGGCCAACGTCCTGACTTTC. Amino acid sequence: CASSLVRTGKNSGANVLTF.

This chain connects TRBV7-2 to TRBJ2-7, with TRBD2 identical over 9 bases. The CDR3 is made up of 16 amino acids. J was trimmed by 4 bases and V by 4 bases; bases with no gene match: 11. Per germline, CDR1 SGHTA and CDR2 FQGNSA. The chain's CDR3 is CASSSLVASGVYEQYF. Here the CDR3 DNA reads TGTGCCAGCAGCTCCCTGGTGGCTAGCGGGGTTTACGAGCAGTACTTC.

The V gene is TRBV28, the J gene TRBJ1-3; no clear D gene. V gave up 7 bases and J gave up 4 bases, with 8 bases separating them. Looked up from germline, CDR1 is MDHEN and CDR2 is SYDVKM. The CDR3 spans 12 residues. In DNA form, the CDR3 reads TGTGCCAGCATGGGCAGCGGAAACACCATATATTTT. Translation gives CASMGSGNTIYF.

The gene calls are TRBV9 and TRBJ1-1, with D possibly TRBD1 on 6 matching bases. This CDR3 has 17 amino acids. Germline V gene lookup returns CDR1 SGDLS and CDR2 YYNGEE. V lost 4 bases and J lost 0, with 19 bases in between. The CDR3 region is CASSRATGPLMNTEAFF. As DNA, the CDR3 is TGTGCCAGCAGCAGAGCGACAGGTCCCCTCATGAACACTGAAGCTTTCTTT. Using reference TRBV9 and TRBJ1-1 for the parts outside the CDR3, the full variable domain is DSGVTQTPKHLITATGQRVTLRCSPRSGDLSVYWYQQSLDQGLQFLIQYYNGEERAKGNILERFSAQQFPDLHSELNLSSLELGDSALYFCASSRATGPLMNTEAFFGQGTRLTVV.

This clone was seen more than once but under ten times. This rearrangement joins TRBV5-6 to TRBJ1-2; 7 bases fit TRBD1. Germline V gene lookup returns CDR1 SGHDT and CDR2 YYEEEE. This CDR3 spans 11 amino acids. Unmatched junction bases numbered 1, after V lost 3 bases and J lost 8 bases. This chain's CDR3 is CASSSQGGYTF. The CDR3 bases are TGTGCCAGCAGCTCACAGGGGGGCTACACCTTC.

The chain is built from TRBV5-1 and TRBJ2-7; 10 bases fit TRBD1. The CDR3 is 15 residues long. The germline V gene encodes CDR1 SGHRS and CDR2 YFSETQ. Trimming cost V 6 bases and J 2 bases; bases outside gene matches: 8. Written as DNA, the CDR3 is TGCGCCAGCACCGTTGGCGGGACAGGGGCCTACGAGCAGTACTTC. Amino acid sequence: CASTVGGTGAYEQYF.

The genes are TRBV2 and TRBJ2-1; 8 bases line up with TRBD2. Germline-derived CDR1 and CDR2 are SNHLY and FYNNEI. The CDR3 loop spans 14 amino acids. Trimming took 4 bases from V and 9 from J; bases not matched to a gene: 8. The CDR3 bases are TGTGCCAGCAGTGCAGGAGTAGCGGGAACTGAGCAGTTCTTC. This encodes CASSAGVAGTEQFF.